The next 22 T cell receptor beta chains were all read from a single sample in a study of CD8+CD57+ T cells in acquired aplastic anemia. Genomic DNA constituted the template upon which TCR beta VDJ and CDR3 profiling was performed. TCRdb re-called the reads with MiXCR, one entry per CDR3 protein. The table records under 250,000 distinct CDR3 sequences, around three fifths of them present only once. The authors sequenced patients whose flow cytometry had shown CD8+CD57+ cell expansion. Source material: sorted CD4+, CD8+, or CD8+CD57+ T cells (not recorded which) from PBMCs. The receptors originated from a human donor with aplastic anemia.

The chain uses TRBV6-5 and TRBJ2-3; D might be TRBD2 (5 bases). The CDR3 has 17 amino acids. V was clipped by 0 bases and J by 0 bases, with 13 bases between them. Germline CDR1 MNHEY, CDR2 SVGAGI. The CDR3 sequence: CASSYSDRGPSTDTQYF. CDR3 in DNA: TGTGCCAGCAGTTACTCGGACCGCGGGCCTAGCACAGATACGCAGTATTTT.

This chain uses TRBV15 with TRBJ1-1; D not resolved. Germline assignment: CDR1 LNHNV and CDR2 YYDKDF (reference sequence). The CDR3 runs to 13 residues. The V end lost 5 bases, the J end lost 1 base, and 8 bases lay between the germline ends. Here the CDR3 reads CATSWGTNTEAFF. The CDR3 DNA sequence: TGTGCCACCAGCTGGGGTACGAACACTGAAGCTTTCTTT.

The genes are TRBV6-4 and TRBJ1-6; D perhaps matches TRBD1 (5 bases). The CDR3 runs to 14 residues. V lost 4 bases to trimming and J lost 7 bases, with 11 bases between them. Germline CDR1 and CDR2: MRHNA and SNTAGT. CDR3 loop: CASSVSGGNSPLHF. The CDR3 coding sequence is TGTGCCAGCAGTGTTTCGGGGGGAAATTCACCCCTCCACTTT.

This clonotype was counted ten times or more. V usage is TRBV27 and J usage is TRBJ2-7; D unclear. Germline CDR1 and CDR2: MNHEY and SMNVEV (reference sequence). This CDR3 has 15 amino acids. V was shortened by 6 bases and J by 3 bases, with 18 bases between the two germline ends. The chain's CDR3 is CASSLTGEELYEQYF. CDR3 nucleotide sequence: TGTGCCAGCAGCCTTACGGGCGAAGAGCTCTACGAGCAGTACTTC.

The chain employs TRBV20-1 and TRBJ2-7, with 8 bases that match TRBD1. This CDR3 is built from 16 residues. CDR1 and CDR2 (germline): DFQATT, SNEGSKA (reference sequence). V trimming: 1 base; J trimming: 4 bases; junction bases outside the gene matches: 12. This chain's CDR3 is CSARAPPETGVYEQYF. CDR3 coding DNA: TGCAGTGCTAGAGCCCCTCCGGAGACAGGGGTTTACGAGCAGTACTTC.

This clonotype was recorded once. This chain links TRBV24-1 with TRBJ2-3; D assignment may be TRBD1 or TRBD2 (5 bases each). CDR1 and CDR2 (germline): KGHDR, SFDVKD. Trimming cost V 2 bases and J 7 bases, with 9 bases left between them. This CDR3 comprises 13 residues. The CDR3, as DNA: TGTGCCACCAGTGATTCGGGGCACTATACGCAGTATTTT. Its translation: CATSDSGHYTQYF.

The chain recombines TRBV29-1 with TRBJ2-7, with TRBD2 as a possible D gene (6 bases). CDR3 length: 15 amino acids. Between the trimmed V and J ends, which lost 1 base and 3 bases, there was a span of 16 bases. Germline loops: CDR1 SQVTM, CDR2 ANQGSEA. CDR3 loop: CSVEAPAGGLYEQYF. The CDR3 DNA reads as TGCAGCGTTGAAGCTCCCGCCGGGGGTCTCTACGAGCAGTACTTC.

This clonotype came up once. The V gene is TRBV15, the J gene TRBJ2-1; D possibly uses TRBD1 or TRBD2 (5 bases each). The V gene lost 3 bases and the J gene lost 6 bases, with 21 bases spanning the gap. This CDR3 spans 17 amino acids. CDR1 LNHNV and CDR2 YYDKDF come from the germline V gene (reference sequence). The CDR3 sequence: CATSSSRSGPHPNEQFF. The DNA of the CDR3 is TGTGCCACCAGCAGCTCCAGGTCGGGACCCCACCCCAATGAGCAGTTCTTC.

This clonotype appeared many times. The chain has TRBV7-3 and TRBJ2-7; D is perhaps TRBD1 (5 bases). V was clipped by 5 bases and J by 3 bases, with 17 bases between them. CDR3 length: 15 amino acids. Germline V gives CDR1 SGHTA, CDR2 FQGTGA. In DNA, the CDR3 is TGTGCCAGCAGCCCCACACCGACAGATAACTACGAGCAGTACTTC. Amino acids: CASSPTPTDNYEQYF.

This clonotype was recorded a few times. The chain employs TRBV7-8 and TRBJ2-7; 7 nucleotides align to TRBD2. Germline V gene sequence: CDR1 SGHVS, CDR2 FQNEAQ. J lost 3 bases, V lost 2 bases, and 4 bases had no gene match. This CDR3 is 14 amino acids long. The CDR3 region has the DNA TGTGCCAGCAGCTTAATCGGGGGGAACTACGAGCAGTACTTC. It yields the protein CASSLIGGNYEQYF.

The sample holds many counts of this clonotype. The rearrangement links TRBV30 to TRBJ1-2; D is uncertain. Germline V gives CDR1 GTSNPN, CDR2 SVGIG (reference sequence). This CDR3 is built from 14 residues. V was clipped by 4 bases and J by 0 bases, with 12 bases between them. CDR3 sequence (DNA): TGTGCCTGGATAGAGATGGGAGCTAACTATGGCTACACCTTC. This encodes CAWIEMGANYGYTF. The full variable domain, rest sourced from reference TRBV30 and TRBJ1-2, is SQTIHQWPATLVQPVGSPLSLECTVEGTSNPNLYWYRQAAGRGLQLLFYSVGIGQISSEVPQNLSASRPQDRQFILSSKKLLLSDSGFYLCAWIEMGANYGYTFGSGTRLTVV.

V is TRBV20-1 and J is TRBJ1-1, with D possibly TRBD1 on 5 matching bases. Germline V gives CDR1 DFQATT, CDR2 SNEGSKA (reference sequence). Deletions cut 5 bases from V and 0 bases from J, with 13 bases between. This CDR3 comprises 14 residues. The DNA for the CDR3 is TGCAGTGCTGATAGGGGACTCATGAACACTGAAGCTTTCTTT. Translating gives CSADRGLMNTEAFF.

This clonotype was found a few times. This chain joins TRBV5-1 and TRBJ1-2; TRBD1 matches at 8 bases. CDR3 length: 14 residues. Trimming removed 0 bases from V and 4 bases from J; junction bases left unmatched: 2. Germline V gene sequence: CDR1 SGHRS, CDR2 YFSETQ. The CDR3: CASSLGTGTYGYTF. CDR3 sequence (DNA): TGCGCCAGCAGCTTGGGGACAGGGACCTATGGCTACACCTTC.

This sequence joins TRBV2 and TRBJ2-5; D remains unclear. Germline V gives CDR1 SNHLY, CDR2 FYNNEI. V lost 3 bases and J lost 4, with 9 bases in between. CDR3 length: 13 amino acids. CDR3 DNA sequence: TGTGCCAGCAGTGATCCGCTTGGAGAGACCCAGTACTTC. This encodes CASSDPLGETQYF.

This clonotype appeared a few times. This sequence joins TRBV7-9 and TRBJ1-1; no reliable D call. The CDR3 sequence is 13 residues long. Deletions cut 0 bases from V and 5 bases from J, with 7 bases between. CDR1 SEHNR and CDR2 FQNEAQ come from the germline V gene (reference sequence). The CDR3 bases are TGTGCCAGCAGCTTAGCCGACCGGACTGAAGCTTTCTTT. It codes for CASSLADRTEAFF.

In this sample, this clonotype turned up a few times. J is TRBJ1-2 and V is TRBV7-8; D may be TRBD1 (5 bases). The CDR3 contains 11 residues. Germline V lookup: CDR1 SGHVS, CDR2 FQNEAQ. With 11 bases removed from V and 5 bases from J, the gap between germline ends came to 12 bases. The CDR3, as DNA: TGTGCCCTGGGGGTGGGGTATGGCTACACCTTC. Translation: CALGVGYGYTF.

V is TRBV24-1 and J is TRBJ2-5; TRBD1 might be the D (6 bases). There are 17 residues in the CDR3. The germline V gene has CDR1 KGHDR and CDR2 SFDVKD. V lost 2 bases and J lost 2, with 17 bases in between. The CDR3 sequence is CATSDSRPTGEQETQYF. The CDR3 coding sequence is TGTGCCACCAGTGATTCTCGACCGACAGGTGAACAAGAGACCCAGTACTTC.

This clonotype was observed once. The rearrangement joins TRBV10-3 to TRBJ2-5; perhaps TRBD1 as D (6 bases). The V gene lost 6 bases and the J gene lost 5 bases, with 13 bases spanning the gap. Germline CDR1 reads ENHRY; CDR2 reads SYGVKD. The CDR3 is 13 amino acids. CDR3 sequence (DNA): TGTGCCATCAGGGACAGCTATCGGGAGACCCAGTACTTC. Translating it yields CAIRDSYRETQYF.

This clonotype was detected only a few times. The genes are TRBV27 and TRBJ2-7; D is undetermined. With 5 bases removed from V and 6 bases from J, the gap between germline ends came to 17 bases. CDR3 length: 14 residues. Per germline, CDR1 MNHEY and CDR2 SMNVEV (reference sequence). CDR3 sequence reads: CASSPQLLVGEQYF. The CDR3 coding sequence is TGTGCCAGCAGTCCACAGCTTTTGGTAGGCGAGCAGTACTTC.

As for this clonotype: This CDR3 is missing its conserved last phenylalanine or tryptophan, likely due to a read error. The chain recombines TRBV7-9 with TRBJ2-7; the match to TRBD1 covers 10 bases. The V gene's germline CDR1 is SEHNR and CDR2 FQNEAQ (reference sequence). The CDR3 is 14 amino acids. J was trimmed by 3 bases and V by 5 bases; bases with no gene match: 4. CDR3 loop: CASSMTGGHYEQYL. The CDR3 DNA sequence: TGTGCCAGCAGCATGACAGGGGGCCACTACGAGCAGTACTTG.

CDR3 in DNA: TGTGCCAGCAGCTTAAAGCTCGAAGGGGTTCGGGAGCAGTACTTC. This sequence encodes CASSLKLEGVREQYF. The V and J genes are TRBV7-6 and TRBJ2-7; weak D call: TRBD1 (5 bases). The V gene lost 2 bases and the J gene lost 7 bases, with 18 bases spanning the gap. Germline V lookup: CDR1 SGHVS, CDR2 FNYEAQ. This CDR3 contains 15 residues.

The chain combines TRBV5-5 with TRBJ2-1, with 7 nucleotides matching TRBD2. Trimming removed 4 bases from V and 9 bases from J; junction bases left unmatched: 10. CDR3 size: 14 residues. Germline values: CDR1 SGHKS, CDR2 YYEKEE (reference sequence). The CDR3 DNA is TGTGCCAGCAGCCTAGGACTAGGGGCGGTTGAGCAGTTCTTC. It codes for CASSLGLGAVEQFF.